The T cell receptor (beta chain) under discussion was sequenced for a study of T cell responses to AZD1222 COVID-19 vaccine. Trimming cost V 6 bases and J 6 bases; bases outside gene matches: 7. The CDR3 loop spans 13 amino acids. Per the germline V gene, CDR1 is SQVTM and CDR2 is ANQGSEA. Overall study results and limits: Every sample of the repertoires postdated the peak T cell response. Females made up more of the donors, who were largely white British, and clonal diversity may have come out too low.

As regards this clone: Its antigen is currently unknown.

Repertoires were generated with immunoSEQ multiplex PCR, while TCRdb's copy carries only in-frame clones and drops some. The sample shows 66,000 or so clones, approximately 79% of them seen only once. V gene TRBV29-1 combines with J gene TRBJ2-2; 7 bases agree with TRBD1. The sample consisted of peripheral blood, taken on day 0 of MenACWY control vaccination. The clonotype comes from an adult in good health. CDR3 loop: CSVQTTGPGELFF. As DNA, the CDR3 is TGCAGCGTACAAACGACAGGGCCCGGGGAGCTGTTTTTT.